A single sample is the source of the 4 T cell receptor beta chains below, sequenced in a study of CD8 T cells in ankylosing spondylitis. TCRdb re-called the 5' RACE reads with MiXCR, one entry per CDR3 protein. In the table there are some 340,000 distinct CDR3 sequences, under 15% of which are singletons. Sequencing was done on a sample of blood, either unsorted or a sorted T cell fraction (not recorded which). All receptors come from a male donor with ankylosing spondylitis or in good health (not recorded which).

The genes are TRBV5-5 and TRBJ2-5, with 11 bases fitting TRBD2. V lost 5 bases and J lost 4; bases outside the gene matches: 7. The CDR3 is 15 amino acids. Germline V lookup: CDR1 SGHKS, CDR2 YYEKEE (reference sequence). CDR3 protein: CASSVTSGNGETQYF. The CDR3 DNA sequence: TGTGCCAGCAGTGTGACTAGCGGGAATGGAGAGACCCAGTACTTC.

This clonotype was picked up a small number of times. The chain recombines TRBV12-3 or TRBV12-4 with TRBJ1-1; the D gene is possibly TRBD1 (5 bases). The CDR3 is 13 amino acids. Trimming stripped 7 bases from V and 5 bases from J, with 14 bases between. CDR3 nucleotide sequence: TGTGCCAGCAAGAAGGGGTGGAAGACTGAAGCTTTCTTT. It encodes CASKKGWKTEAFF.

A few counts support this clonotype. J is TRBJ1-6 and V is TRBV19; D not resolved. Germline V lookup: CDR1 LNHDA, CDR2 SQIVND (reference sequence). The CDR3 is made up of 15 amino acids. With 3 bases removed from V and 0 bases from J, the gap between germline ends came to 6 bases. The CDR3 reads CASSMDRSYNSPLHF. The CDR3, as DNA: TGTGCCAGTAGTATGGACCGCTCCTATAATTCACCCCTCCACTTT.

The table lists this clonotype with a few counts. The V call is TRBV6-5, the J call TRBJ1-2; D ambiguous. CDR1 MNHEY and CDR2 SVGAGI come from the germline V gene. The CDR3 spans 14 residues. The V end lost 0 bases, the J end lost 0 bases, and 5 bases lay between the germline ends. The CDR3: CASSYSRSNYGYTF. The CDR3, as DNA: TGTGCCAGCAGTTACTCCCGATCTAACTATGGCTACACCTTC.